This entry features one T cell receptor beta chain sequence. What it binds is unknown. CD4+ T cells from unexposed donors were obtained before the COVID-19 pandemic (2011-2018). Isolation of CD4+ T cells took place after about 9 days in culture. Clones were sequenced by immunoSEQ multiplex PCR, and TCRdb holds only the in-frame ones, with some missing. The sample has some 22,000 clones; around 82% are singletons. The CDR3 totals 14 residues. Trimming cost V 0 bases and J 3 bases, with 9 bases left between them. Germline V gives CDR1 SGHRS, CDR2 YFSETQ. These data originate in a study of CD4 T cells in relation to SARS-CoV-2 and coronaviruses.

This rearrangement joins TRBV5-1 to TRBJ1-1; D may be TRBD1 (6 bases). Sequencing was done on a sample of CD4+ T cells from PBMCs, cultured in vitro. The sequence came from a human donor in good health. CDR3 residues: CASSLARGDTEAFF. CDR3 nucleotides: TGCGCCAGCAGCTTGGCCAGGGGAGACACTGAAGCTTTCTTT.